This note documents a single TCR beta chain sequence. Its antigen is unknown. The data belong to a study of shared clonotypes between healthy human individuals. The study, taken as a whole, reports: Having only a few donors restricted how much genetic and exposure-history diversity was captured. Investigators collected only blood, and repertoires in tissues likely differ.

In the original processing: Owing to the provision of junction-only sequences devoid of quality scores by immunoSEQ, filtering differed. Produced via immunoSEQ multiplex PCR; TCRdb's table is partial and in-frame only. V, J and clone size are those of that table, while D and trimming were read from the DNA. The table lists about half a million clones, around four fifths of them singletons. Approximately 90 million PBMCs went into genomic DNA for unsorted samples. Per the germline V gene, CDR1 is WSHSY and CDR2 is SAAADI. The CDR3 is 11 amino acids. V trimming: 4 bases; J trimming: 11 bases; junction bases outside the gene matches: 4.

The clonotype originates from a woman aged 35 to 49 in good health. Some clones in this sample may be carry-over from other donors' samples. The source material was PBMCs. V is TRBV10-2 and J is TRBJ1-2; 7 bases align to TRBD1. This CDR3 is CASSGDRDYTF. DNA for the CDR3: TGCGCCAGCAGTGGGGACAGAGATTACACCTTC.